The next 19 T cell receptor beta chains were all read from a single sample in a study of blood T cell repertoires in COVID-19. Some clones are missing from TCRdb's copy, which holds only in-frame ones; the method was immunoSEQ multiplex PCR. Of a few hundred thousand clones in the sample, 80% to 90% were seen once. Material for sequencing was peripheral blood. The origin of the receptors is a man between 45 and 60 years old with active or convalescent COVID-19.

This clone was seen just once. The CDR3 nucleotides read TGTGCCAGCAGCGCACGTCAGGGGGGCGGCAATCAGCCCCAGCATTTT. Its translation: CASSARQGGGNQPQHF. The chain joins TRBV5-6 to TRBJ1-5, with 7 bases that match TRBD1. The germline gives CDR1 SGHDT, CDR2 YYEEEE. V shed 4 bases, J shed 2 bases, and the junction held 9 bases outside the gene matches. The CDR3 extends over 16 amino acids.

The rearrangement joins TRBV28 to TRBJ2-2, with TRBD1 matching 7 bases. With V trimmed by 6 bases and J by 4 bases, 11 bases remained unmatched. The V gene's germline CDR1 is MDHEN and CDR2 SYDVKM. The length of the CDR3 is 16 residues. CDR3 loop: CASRADRVAGTGELFF. DNA for the CDR3: TGTGCCAGCAGAGCCGACAGGGTGGCAGGCACCGGGGAGCTGTTTTTT.

The rearrangement uses TRBV19 and TRBJ1-2, with D maybe TRBD1 (6 bases). V lost 7 bases to trimming and J lost 4 bases, with 10 bases between them. The CDR3 length is 12 residues. Germline CDR1 LNHDA, CDR2 SQIVND (reference sequence). The CDR3 nucleotides are TGTGCCAGTACAGGGGTAGGCTATGGCTACACCTTC. Protein product: CASTGVGYGYTF.

This clone was found once. CDR3 region: CASSPRTSGRADTQYF. CDR3 DNA sequence: TGTGCCAGCTCACCACGAACTAGCGGGAGGGCAGATACGCAGTATTTT. The chain has TRBV18 and TRBJ2-3; 13 nucleotides agree with TRBD2. Germline trimming cut 1 base from V and 4 bases from J; bases unmatched to any gene: 2. The CDR3 sequence is 16 residues long. CDR1 and CDR2 from the germline V gene are KGHSH and LQKENI.

Remarks on this clone: Other DNA sequences in the same sample also yield this CDR3. The chain links TRBV5-1 to TRBJ2-3; 9 bases are a match to TRBD2. CDR3 length equals 15 residues. V lost 4 bases to trimming and J lost 2 bases; unmatched junction nucleotides: 5. Germline-derived CDR1 and CDR2 are SGHRS and YFSETQ. CDR3 residues: CASSRSSGTTDTQYF. For the CDR3, the DNA is TGCGCCAGCAGCAGATCTAGCGGGACCACAGATACGCAGTATTTT.

There are a few counts of this clone. V and J are TRBV6-1 and TRBJ1-5; 7 bases fit TRBD1. CDR3 length: 15 residues. CDR1 is MNHNS, CDR2 SASEGT, per germline. V shed 1 base and J 3 bases; nucleotides not matched to a gene: 3. This CDR3 is CASSEETGVNQPQHF. The CDR3 DNA is TGTGCCAGCAGTGAAGAAACAGGGGTCAATCAGCCCCAGCATTTT.

This sequence joins TRBV9 and TRBJ1-1, with 8 bases fitting TRBD1. After removal of 0 bases from V and 5 bases from J, the junction contained 6 bases not matched to a gene. CDR1 and CDR2 (germline): SGDLS, YYNGEE. The CDR3 has 15 amino acids. CDR3 sequence: CASSVADRGRTEAFF. CDR3 in DNA: TGTGCCAGCAGCGTAGCAGACAGGGGTCGGACTGAAGCTTTCTTT.

This clone was seen a few times. The chain uses TRBV10-3 and TRBJ2-1; 7 bases are a match to TRBD2. Germline trimming cut 4 bases from V and 1 base from J; bases unmatched to any gene: 10. This CDR3 region has 17 residues. The germline V gene has CDR1 ENHRY and CDR2 SYGVKD. CDR3 loop: CAISGAAGVFSYNEQFF. As DNA, the CDR3 is TGTGCCATCAGTGGTGCGGCGGGAGTTTTTTCCTACAATGAGCAGTTCTTC.

CDR3 sequence: CASRRDRGNTGELFF. In DNA, the CDR3 is TGTGCCAGCCGCCGGGACAGGGGTAACACCGGGGAGCTGTTTTTT. V and J are TRBV6-5 and TRBJ2-2; 10 bases line up with TRBD1. This CDR3 region has 15 residues. Germline V gene lookup returns CDR1 MNHEY and CDR2 SVGAGI. V lost 8 bases and J lost 2; bases outside the gene matches: 5.

Regarding this clone: Other DNA sequences in this specimen translate into the identical CDR3. The V call is TRBV5-1, the J call TRBJ2-4; D ambiguous. The germline V gene encodes CDR1 SGHRS and CDR2 YFSETQ. This CDR3 is 16 amino acids long. V was shortened by 0 bases and J by 0 bases, with 10 bases between the two germline ends. In nucleotides, the CDR3 is TGCGCCAGCAGCTTGGCGGCAGGATTAGCCAAAAACATTCAGTACTTC. It codes for CASSLAAGLAKNIQYF. Full variable domain (outside the CDR3, taken from reference TRBV5-1 and TRBJ2-4): KAGVTQTPRYLIKTRGQQVTLSCSPISGHRSVSWYQQTPGQGLQFLFEYFSETQRNKGNFPGRFSGRQFSNSRSEMNVSTLELGDSALYLCASSLAAGLAKNIQYFGAGTRLSVL.

The chain is built from TRBV6-2 or TRBV6-3 and TRBJ2-7, with TRBD1 identical over 11 bases. This CDR3 comprises 13 residues. Looked up from germline, CDR1 is MNHEY and CDR2 is SVGEGT. The ends lost 6 bases at V and 9 bases at J; junction bases unmatched: 7. CDR3 sequence reads: CASSPGQGARQYF. As DNA, the CDR3 is TGTGCCAGCAGCCCCGGACAGGGGGCAAGGCAGTACTTC.

The CDR3, as DNA: TGTGCCAGCAGTGAATATGGGGGGGGAGAGACCCAGTACTTC. As protein: CASSEYGGGETQYF. The chain couples TRBV25-1 to TRBJ2-5; 7 nucleotides align to TRBD2. With V trimmed by 0 bases and J by 4 bases, 2 bases remained unmatched. CDR1 MGHDK and CDR2 SYGVNS come from the germline V gene. This CDR3 has 14 residues.

The chain has TRBV9 and TRBJ2-3; D is undetermined. CDR1 SGDLS and CDR2 YYNGEE come from the germline V gene. This CDR3 contains 14 residues. The germline V and J ends were trimmed by 0 bases and 9 bases, with 14 bases remaining between them. Here the CDR3 reads CASSVEVGSETQYF. The CDR3, as DNA: TGTGCCAGCAGCGTAGAGGTCGGCAGCGAAACGCAGTATTTT.

The chain is built from TRBV7-8 and TRBJ2-1; D gene uncertain. Germline CDR1 SGHVS, CDR2 FQNEAQ. CDR3 length equals 13 residues. The germline V and J ends were trimmed by 2 bases and 5 bases, with 7 bases remaining between them. The CDR3 coding sequence is TGTGCCAGCAGCTTAAGCCGGGACAATGAGCAGTTCTTC. Translating gives CASSLSRDNEQFF.

Here the CDR3 DNA reads TGTGCCACCAGTGATTCCCGGGGTTATACGCAGTATTTT. It specifies CATSDSRGYTQYF. The rearrangement links TRBV24-1 to TRBJ2-3; D may be TRBD2 (5 bases). The CDR3 covers 13 residues. Trimming stripped 2 bases from V and 7 bases from J, with 9 bases between. Germline loops: CDR1 KGHDR, CDR2 SFDVKD.

The chain has TRBV10-3 and TRBJ1-6; a possible D gene is TRBD1 (5 bases). This CDR3 is 14 amino acids long. Looked up from germline, CDR1 is ENHRY and CDR2 is SYGVKD. The ends were cut back, 6 bases at V and 10 bases at J, with 16 bases in the middle. The CDR3 sequence is CAISQASGNSPLHF. The CDR3 DNA sequence: TGTGCCATCAGCCAGGCCTCAGGGAACTCACCCCTCCACTTT.

The chain carries TRBV27 and TRBJ1-2; D is unclear. This CDR3 spans 14 amino acids. The V end lost 6 bases, the J end lost 4 bases, and 15 bases lay between the germline ends. CDR1 is MNHEY and CDR2 is SMNVEV in the germline V gene (reference sequence). The CDR3 protein is CASSPRPHSYGYTF. Here the CDR3 DNA reads TGTGCCAGCAGCCCCCGGCCTCACAGCTATGGCTACACCTTC.

The chain has TRBV30 and TRBJ1-2; the match to TRBD1 covers 9 bases. CDR3 length equals 13 residues. Germline V gives CDR1 GTSNPN, CDR2 SVGIG (reference sequence). The junction had 5 bases not matched to a gene; V was cut back by 2 bases and J by 7 bases. This chain's CDR3 is CAWSQTGGSGYTF. The CDR3 nucleotides are TGTGCCTGGAGTCAGACAGGGGGGAGTGGCTACACCTTC.

The chain links TRBV19 to TRBJ1-4, with unresolved D. The CDR3 is made up of 14 amino acids. V lost 5 bases, J lost 0 bases, and 7 bases lay in between. Per the germline V gene, CDR1 is LNHDA and CDR2 is SQIVND (reference sequence). Here the CDR3 DNA reads TGTGCCAGTAGTCACAGCTCAACTAATGAAAAACTGTTTTTT. Its protein product is CASSHSSTNEKLFF. The full variable domain, in which reference TRBV19 and TRBJ1-4 provide the parts outside the CDR3, is DGGITQSPKYLFRKEGQNVTLSCEQNLNHDAMYWYRQDPGQGLRLIYYSQIVNDFQKGDIAEGYSVSREKKESFPLTVTSAQKNPTAFYLCASSHSSTNEKLFFGSGTQLSVL.